The clone carrying this T cell receptor beta chain was detected a few times. What it binds is not known. These data come from a study of identical twins. Study conclusions and caveats: The study drew conclusions from cross-sectional statistical analysis, not from following the same donors.

Germline CDR1 MDHEN, CDR2 SYDVKM. This CDR3 has 12 residues. The V gene lost 6 bases and the J gene lost 3 bases, with 8 bases spanning the gap. TCRdb itself ran the 5' RACE reads through MiXCR, one entry per CDR3 protein. The sample lists about 460,000 distinct CDR3 sequences; over 12% were seen once. These data also formed part of another study, on yellow fever vaccine responses in identical twins.

Sequences were obtained from CD4+ T cells sorted from blood. The receptor was derived from a woman between 18 and 30 years old in good health. The chain combines TRBV28 with TRBJ1-2; no clear D. In DNA, the CDR3 is TGTGCCAGCAGCCGAGGACACTATGGCTACACCTTC. Translation: CASSRGHYGYTF.